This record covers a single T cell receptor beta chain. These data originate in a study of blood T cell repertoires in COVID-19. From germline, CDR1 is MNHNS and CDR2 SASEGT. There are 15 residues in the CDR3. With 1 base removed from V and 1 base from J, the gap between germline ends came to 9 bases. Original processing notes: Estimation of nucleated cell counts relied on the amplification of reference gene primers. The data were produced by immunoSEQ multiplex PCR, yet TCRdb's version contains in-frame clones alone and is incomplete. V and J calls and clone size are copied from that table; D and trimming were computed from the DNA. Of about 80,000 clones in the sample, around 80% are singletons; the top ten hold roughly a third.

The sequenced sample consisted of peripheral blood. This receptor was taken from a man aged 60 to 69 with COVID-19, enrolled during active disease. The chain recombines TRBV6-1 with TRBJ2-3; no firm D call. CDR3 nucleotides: TGTGCCAGCAGTGAAGAACATTTCGGCACAGATACGCAGTATTTT. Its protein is CASSEEHFGTDTQYF.